This T cell receptor beta chain is from a study of T cells in localized non-small cell lung cancer. The protocol was immunoSEQ multiplex PCR, while the TCRdb copy is restricted to in-frame clones and leaves out a portion. The table shows just over 1,500 clones, with less than 45% occurring only once. Germline V lookup: CDR1 MNHGY, CDR2 SAAAGT. Trimming pared 5 bases from V and 8 bases from J, leaving 12 bases between. The CDR3 has 13 amino acids. A few counts support this clone. The antigen is unknown. Study findings and constraints: Median detection of top 100 tumor clones in adjacent lung was roughly 61 clones. The study linked higher blood T cell density to longer overall survival. Among the tissues sampled, uninvolved adjacent lung had the highest T cell clonality, above tumor. Sequencing was restricted to one tumor region; therefore, heterogeneity remains possible.

The chain links TRBV6-8 to TRBJ1-4; possible D gene TRBD1, 5 bases. The receptor was derived from a woman aged 35 to 69 with stage I lung adenocarcinoma. Sequenced material: lung tumor tissue, taken before any cancer treatment. CDR3 bases: TGTGCCAGCAGTCTGGACACGTTCGAAAAACTGTTTTTT. Amino acid sequence: CASSLDTFEKLFF.